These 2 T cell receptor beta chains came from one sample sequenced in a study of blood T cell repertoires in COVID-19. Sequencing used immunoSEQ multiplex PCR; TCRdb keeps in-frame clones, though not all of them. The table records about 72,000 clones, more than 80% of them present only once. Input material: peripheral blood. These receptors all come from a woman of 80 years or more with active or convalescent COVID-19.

The CDR3 coding sequence is TGTGCCAGCAGCTTAGGCGTAAGCACAGATACGCAGTATTTT. Residues: CASSLGVSTDTQYF. The chain links TRBV7-2 to TRBJ2-3, with unresolved D. CDR3 size: 14 residues. Between the trimmed V and J ends, which lost 1 base and 0 bases, there was a span of 5 bases. From germline, CDR1 is SGHTA and CDR2 FQGNSA.

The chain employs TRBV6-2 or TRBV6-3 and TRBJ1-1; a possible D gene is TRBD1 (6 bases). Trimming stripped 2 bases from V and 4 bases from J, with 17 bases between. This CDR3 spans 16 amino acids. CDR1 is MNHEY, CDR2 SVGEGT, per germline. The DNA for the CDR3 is TGTGCCAGCAGTTACGGCTCGGGGGGGCTGGGCACTGAAGCTTTCTTT. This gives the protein CASSYGSGGLGTEAFF.